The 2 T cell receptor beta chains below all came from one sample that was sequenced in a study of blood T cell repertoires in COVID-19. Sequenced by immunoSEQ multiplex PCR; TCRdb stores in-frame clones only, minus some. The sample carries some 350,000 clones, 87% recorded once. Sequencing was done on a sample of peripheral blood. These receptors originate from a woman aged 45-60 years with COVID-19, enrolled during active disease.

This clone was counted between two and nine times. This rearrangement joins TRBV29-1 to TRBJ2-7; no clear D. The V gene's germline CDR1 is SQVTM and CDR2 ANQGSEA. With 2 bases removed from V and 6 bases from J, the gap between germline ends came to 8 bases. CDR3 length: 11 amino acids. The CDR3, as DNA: TGCAGCGTTGAAATTCCGGGCGAGCAGTACTTC. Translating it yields CSVEIPGEQYF.

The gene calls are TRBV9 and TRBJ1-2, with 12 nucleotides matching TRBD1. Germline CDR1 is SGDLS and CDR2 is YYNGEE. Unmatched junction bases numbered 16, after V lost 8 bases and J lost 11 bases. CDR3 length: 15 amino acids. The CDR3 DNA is TGTGCCAGTTCCGACACCGGGACAGGGGGCCTGAGGTACACCTTC. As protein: CASSDTGTGGLRYTF. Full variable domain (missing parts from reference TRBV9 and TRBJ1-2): DSGVTQTPKHLITATGQRVTLRCSPRSGDLSVYWYQQSLDQGLQFLIQYYNGEERAKGNILERFSAQQFPDLHSELNLSSLELGDSALYFCASSDTGTGGLRYTFGSGTRLTVV.